The 21 T cell receptor beta chains listed next were all sequenced from one sample in a study of identical twins. MiXCR, applied by TCRdb to the 5' RACE reads, yields one record per CDR3 protein. Of 700,000 to 950,000 distinct CDR3 sequences in the sample, roughly an eighth are singletons; the top ten hold about 1.5%. This sample was shared with a second study, whose subject was yellow fever vaccine responses in identical twins.

The sequencing input was PBMCs. Receptor source: a woman younger than 35 in good health.

The CDR3 nucleotides read TGTGCCAGCAGTCTTACGCGGGCCTCCTACGAGCAGTACGTC. This sequence encodes CASSLTRASYEQYV. The chain joins TRBV2 to TRBJ2-7, with D perhaps matching TRBD2 (5 bases). The CDR3 contains 14 residues. The germline V gene encodes CDR1 SNHLY and CDR2 FYNNEI. V was trimmed by 5 bases and J by 0 bases, leaving 11 bases between them.

This clonotype has a handful of counts. This chain links TRBV12-3 or TRBV12-4 with TRBJ2-7, with 7 bases matching TRBD2. The length of the CDR3 is 13 residues. The V segment lost 8 bases and the J segment 6 bases; nucleotides outside the gene matches: 10. For the CDR3, the DNA is TGTGCCAGCGCGAGGGCCGGGGGGTTCGAGCAGTACGTC. This codes for CASARAGGFEQYV.

This chain uses TRBV6-1 with TRBJ1-2; D ambiguous. The CDR3 loop spans 16 amino acids. Germline CDR1 MNHNS, CDR2 SASEGT. V lost 2 bases and J 5 bases, leaving 18 bases between the germline ends. CDR3 residues: CASSEMVVRATYGYTF. As DNA, the CDR3 is TGTGCCAGCAGTGAAATGGTGGTCAGAGCTACTTATGGCTACACCTTC.

This chain connects TRBV20-1 to TRBJ2-7; TRBD2 aligns across 10 bases. Germline CDR1 DFQATT, CDR2 SNEGSKA (reference sequence). The trim removed 1 base at V and 4 bases at J, leaving 7 bases unmatched. CDR3 length: 15 amino acids. CDR3: CSARATGTSVYEQYF. CDR3 DNA sequence: TGCAGTGCTAGAGCGACGGGGACTAGCGTTTACGAGCAGTACTTC.

The chain carries TRBV4-1 and TRBJ2-1; a weak D match, TRBD2 (6 bases). Germline values: CDR1 MGHRA, CDR2 YSYEKL. Trimming took 1 base from V and 6 from J, leaving 19 bases between them. This CDR3 comprises 17 residues. The CDR3 here is CASSQVGGGIPINEQFF. DNA of the CDR3: TGCGCCAGCAGCCAAGTCGGGGGAGGCATTCCCATCAATGAGCAGTTCTTC.

This clonotype was recorded many times. V and J are TRBV12-3 or TRBV12-4 and TRBJ2-1; 9 bases are shared with TRBD1. V gave up 1 base and J gave up 10 bases; unmatched junction bases: 2. The CDR3 length is 13 residues. CDR3 bases: TGTGCCAGCAGTTTAGGGACAGGGGTCGAGCAGTTCTTC. Its protein is CASSLGTGVEQFF.

The CDR3 loop is CASSSNRGNTEAFF. In DNA form, the CDR3 reads TGTGCCAGCAGCTCCAACAGGGGGAACACTGAAGCTTTCTTT. This rearrangement joins TRBV7-8 to TRBJ1-1, with 7 bases identical to TRBD1. The germline CDR1 and CDR2 sequences are SGHVS and FQNEAQ. The V and J ends lost 4 bases and 1 base, in that order; junction bases with no gene match: 3. The CDR3 totals 14 residues.

In its sample, this clonotype was seen a few times. V gene TRBV28 combines with J gene TRBJ2-1, with TRBD2 matching over 15 bases. This CDR3 comprises 18 residues. The J segment lost 9 bases and the V segment lost 5 bases, leaving 14 bases of the junction unmatched. Germline CDR1 MDHEN, CDR2 SYDVKM. CDR3 sequence reads: CASSPYPGLAGGQGEQFF. The CDR3 DNA is TGTGCCAGCAGTCCTTACCCCGGACTAGCGGGGGGGCAGGGTGAGCAGTTCTTC. The complete variable domain, with remaining parts taken from reference TRBV28 and TRBJ2-1, reads DVKVTQSSRYLVKRTGEKVFLECVQDMDHENMFWYRQDPGLGLRLIYFSYDVKMKEKGDIPEGYSVSREKKERFSLILESASTNQTSMYLCASSPYPGLAGGQGEQFFGPGTRLTVL.

This rearrangement joins TRBV20-1 to TRBJ2-1; 9 bases are a match to TRBD1. After removal of 1 base from V and 2 bases from J, the junction contained 9 bases not matched to a gene. CDR1 is DFQATT and CDR2 is SNEGSKA in the germline V gene (reference sequence). CDR3 length: 17 residues. The CDR3 loop is CSARVNSRDRAYNEQFF. The CDR3 coding sequence is TGCAGTGCTAGAGTCAATAGCCGGGACAGGGCCTACAATGAGCAGTTCTTC.

The table lists this clonotype with a few counts. The V and J genes are TRBV11-1 and TRBJ2-1; 10 bases line up with TRBD1. J was trimmed by 10 bases and V by 5 bases; bases with no gene match: 8. This CDR3 region has 14 residues. The V gene's germline CDR1 is SGHAT and CDR2 FQDESV (reference sequence). The CDR3 reads CASSDDRGRGEQFF. The CDR3 bases are TGTGCCAGCAGCGACGACAGGGGGCGAGGAGAGCAGTTCTTC.

This clonotype was found a few times. The chain uses TRBV5-6 and TRBJ2-5, with 9 bases identical to TRBD2. CDR1 SGHDT and CDR2 YYEEEE come from the germline V gene. The V segment lost 2 bases and the J segment 1 base; nucleotides outside the gene matches: 3. The CDR3 loop spans 15 amino acids. CDR3 region: CASSFASGAQETQYF. CDR3 in DNA: TGTGCCAGCAGCTTCGCTAGCGGGGCCCAAGAGACCCAGTACTTC.

In its sample, this clonotype was seen a few times. This chain joins TRBV10-1 and TRBJ2-7; TRBD2 aligns across 10 bases. V lost 2 bases to trimming and J lost 2 bases; unmatched junction nucleotides: 3. The CDR3 totals 15 residues. Germline loops: CDR1 WNHNN, CDR2 SYGVQD (reference sequence). The CDR3 nucleotides are TGCGCCAGCAGTGAGGCTAGCGGGAGCCCCTACGAGCAGTACTTC. It yields the protein CASSEASGSPYEQYF.

This clonotype was picked up a small number of times. V usage is TRBV15 and J usage is TRBJ1-1, with 8 bases that match TRBD1. Losses at the gene ends were 0 bases for V and 4 bases for J; bases not matched to a gene: 7. This CDR3 is 16 amino acids long. Germline assignment: CDR1 LNHNV and CDR2 YYDKDF (reference sequence). The CDR3 reads CATSRDRGTGSTEAFF. The DNA for the CDR3 is TGTGCCACCAGCAGAGATAGAGGGACAGGTAGCACTGAAGCTTTCTTT.

This clonotype was picked up many times. The chain joins TRBV5-1 to TRBJ2-1, with TRBD2 matching 8 bases. Germline values: CDR1 SGHRS, CDR2 YFSETQ. V lost 3 bases to trimming and J lost 8 bases; unmatched junction nucleotides: 1. The CDR3 is 12 residues long. The DNA for the CDR3 is TGCGCCAGCAGCTCGGGGGGGGATGAGCAGTTCTTC. It is translated as CASSSGGDEQFF.

This clonotype was counted at least ten times. This chain connects TRBV2 to TRBJ1-2; 11 bases align to TRBD1. Trimming took 4 bases from V and 4 from J; bases not matched to a gene: 14. In germline, CDR1 is SNHLY, CDR2 FYNNEI. This CDR3 is built from 18 residues. In DNA form, the CDR3 reads TGTGCCAGCAGTGGCCGGGACAGGGGGAAACGCGGGACCTATGGCTACACCTTC. As protein: CASSGRDRGKRGTYGYTF.

V gene TRBV14 combines with J gene TRBJ1-1, with a tentative D call TRBD1 (5 bases). V lost 0 bases to trimming and J lost 0 bases, with 11 bases between them. The CDR3 spans 16 residues. Germline assignment: CDR1 SGHDN and CDR2 FVKESK. CDR3 nucleotides: TGTGCCAGCAGCCAAGATGTGGGGGTAATGAACACTGAAGCTTTCTTT. Translating it yields CASSQDVGVMNTEAFF.

V usage is TRBV6-2 or TRBV6-3 and J usage is TRBJ2-7; 7 nucleotides match TRBD2. In germline, CDR1 is MNHEY, CDR2 SVGEGT. V was pared by 1 base and J by 0 bases, with 6 bases of the junction left unmatched. The CDR3 has 16 amino acids. CDR3 amino acids: CASSYLGGGSSYEQYV. The CDR3 bases are TGTGCCAGCAGTTACTTAGGCGGGGGAAGCTCCTACGAGCAGTACGTC.

This clonotype was observed a few times. The chain couples TRBV29-1 to TRBJ2-1; D is unresolved. CDR1 is SQVTM, CDR2 ANQGSEA, per germline. The CDR3 spans 10 residues. V lost 4 bases to trimming and J lost 9 bases, with 7 bases between them. CDR3 protein: CSVGAAEQFF. Here the CDR3 DNA reads TGCAGCGTTGGGGCTGCTGAGCAGTTCTTC.

The sample holds a few counts of this clonotype. This chain uses TRBV12-3 or TRBV12-4 with TRBJ2-1; D might be TRBD1 (7 bases). V lost 2 bases to trimming and J lost 12 bases, with 14 bases between them. This CDR3 region has 13 residues. CDR3 in DNA: TGTGCCAGCAGTTTAAGGGCAGGGGGGACGCAGTTCTTC. It encodes CASSLRAGGTQFF.

The chain combines TRBV12-3 or TRBV12-4 with TRBJ2-5, with 9 positions matching TRBD1. V shed 6 bases, J shed 9 bases, and the junction held 11 bases outside the gene matches. CDR3 length: 14 residues. The CDR3 sequence is CASSGQGNMMAQYF. CDR3 DNA sequence: TGTGCCAGCAGCGGACAGGGGAATATGATGGCCCAGTACTTC.

This clonotype was recorded a few times. The rearrangement uses TRBV2 and TRBJ2-3; no clear D. V lost 10 bases and J lost 5, with 10 bases in between. This CDR3 comprises 11 residues. The germline gives CDR1 SNHLY, CDR2 FYNNEI. This CDR3 is CATVDRDTQYF. The CDR3 DNA is TGTGCCACCGTCGACCGAGATACGCAGTATTTT.